This entry lists 21 T cell receptor beta chains sequenced from one sample in a study of blood T cell repertoires in COVID-19. Generated by immunoSEQ multiplex PCR, the TCRdb table keeps only in-frame clones and is missing some. The data hold 230,000 or so clones, with approximately 82% observed a single time. Sequencing used peripheral blood. Every receptor here comes from a middle-aged woman who had recovered from COVID-19.

The rearrangement uses TRBV19 and TRBJ1-3; 7 nucleotides line up with TRBD1. Germline trimming cut 5 bases from V and 3 bases from J; bases unmatched to any gene: 10. Germline V gives CDR1 LNHDA, CDR2 SQIVND (reference sequence). CDR3 length: 16 residues. In DNA, the CDR3 is TGTGCCAGTAGTCCTCAACCGACAGGGATTGGAAACACCATATATTTT. Protein product: CASSPQPTGIGNTIYF.

J is TRBJ1-1 and V is TRBV10-2, with 9 bases matching TRBD1. Germline V gives CDR1 WSHSY, CDR2 SAAADI. Germline trimming cut 7 bases from V and 5 bases from J; bases unmatched to any gene: 8. The CDR3 runs 14 residues. Written as DNA, the CDR3 is TGCGCCAGCAAGGTACAGGGGGCGCGAACTGAAGCTTTCTTT. This encodes CASKVQGARTEAFF.

The chain is built from TRBV10-3 and TRBJ1-4; D is unresolved. CDR3 size: 15 residues. Trimming shortened V by 5 bases and J by 8 bases, and 18 bases separated the two germline ends. Germline-derived CDR1 and CDR2 are ENHRY and SYGVKD. CDR3 DNA: TGTGCCATCAGTTCTAGCAGTTCCTCTGGGGAAAAACTGTTTTTT. This encodes CAISSSSSSGEKLFF.

The CDR3 DNA reads TGTGCCAGCAGCTTAGGGTTAGGGGGAGATGGCTACACCTTC. Translating it yields CASSLGLGGDGYTF. The chain has TRBV11-2 and TRBJ1-2; perhaps TRBD1 as D (6 bases). Germline lookup yields CDR1 SGHAT and CDR2 FQNNGV. V lost 1 base, J lost 6 bases, and 12 bases lay in between. The length of the CDR3 is 14 residues.

The genes are TRBV4-1 and TRBJ1-5, with no clear D. CDR3 length equals 15 residues. V shed 0 bases and J shed 3 bases, with 9 bases lying between them. Germline CDR1 MGHRA, CDR2 YSYEKL. Written as DNA, the CDR3 is TGCGCCAGCAGCCAAGAAATTCAGGACAATCAGCCCCAGCATTTT. Translated, it gives CASSQEIQDNQPQHF.

The chain recombines TRBV28 with TRBJ1-2; D unresolved. With 2 bases removed from V and 7 bases from J, the gap between germline ends came to 14 bases. Germline V gene lookup returns CDR1 MDHEN and CDR2 SYDVKM. The CDR3 length is 14 residues. The CDR3 coding sequence is TGTGCCAGCAGTTTACCGTCGGCGGCTTCTGGCTACACCTTC. This translates into CASSLPSAASGYTF.

The chain couples TRBV6-6 to TRBJ1-2; no firm D call. Trimming stripped 6 bases from V and 3 bases from J, with 8 bases between. The CDR3 runs to 12 residues. Germline CDR1 and CDR2: MNHNY and SVGAGI (reference sequence). Here the CDR3 DNA reads TGTGCCAGCAGCCCCCAGGACTATGGCTACACCTTC. It codes for CASSPQDYGYTF.

The chain recombines TRBV5-1 with TRBJ1-5; tentative D call: TRBD1 (5 bases). Trimming took off 2 bases at V and 1 base at J, with 10 bases between the two ends. Germline CDR1 reads SGHRS; CDR2 reads YFSETQ. This CDR3 has 15 amino acids. For the CDR3, the DNA is TGCGCCAGCAGCTTCTTCCCAGGGAGCAATCAGCCCCAGCATTTT. Its protein product is CASSFFPGSNQPQHF.

This clone was picked up a small number of times. The germline gene is not matched at one end of the junction; a read error may be the cause. The rearrangement uses TRBV10-1 and TRBJ2-1, with D possibly being TRBD2 (5 bases). Germline loops: CDR1 WNHNN, CDR2 SYGVQD (reference sequence). This CDR3 is built from 13 residues. The CDR3 loop reads CASSESPLLVPIF. The CDR3 nucleotides are TGCGCCAGCAGTGAGTCGCCTTTACTAGTCCCGATCTTC.

CDR3 residues: CASSSGTAFNTEAFF. In DNA form, the CDR3 reads TGTGCCAGCAGTTCCGGGACAGCTTTTAACACTGAAGCTTTCTTT. The chain joins TRBV6-5 to TRBJ1-1; TRBD1 aligns across 7 bases. Germline V gives CDR1 MNHEY, CDR2 SVGAGI. This CDR3 is 15 amino acids long. The V and J ends lost 4 bases and 2 bases, in that order; junction bases with no gene match: 7.

The gene calls are TRBV6-2 or TRBV6-3 and TRBJ1-6, with TRBD1 matching 7 bases. This CDR3 region has 15 residues. Germline-derived CDR1 and CDR2 are MNHEY and SVGEGT. V was clipped by 6 bases and J by 6 bases; unmatched bases: 8. The CDR3 region is CASSDWTGGNSPLHF. The CDR3 bases are TGTGCCAGCAGCGATTGGACAGGCGGTAATTCACCCCTCCACTTT.

This clone was seen more than once but under ten times. No conserved phenylalanine or tryptophan ends this CDR3, so it is likely a read error. Because the CDR3's place on the DNA is in doubt, the DNA is left out and the CDR3 is given as listed by TCRdb. The V call is TRBV6-5, the J call TRBJ2-7; the table names TRBD1, a call not compared with the DNA. Germline V gene lookup returns CDR1 MNHEY and CDR2 SVGAGI. With termini counted, the CDR3 has 11 amino acids. CDR3 region: CASRSDRAEVL.

The chain uses TRBV6-5 and TRBJ1-1; 8 bases are a match to TRBD1. The V and J ends lost 4 bases and 5 bases, in that order; junction bases with no gene match: 3. The germline CDR1 and CDR2 sequences are MNHEY and SVGAGI. CDR3 length: 13 residues. As DNA, the CDR3 is TGTGCCAGCAGTTCACAGGGGGAGACTGAAGCTTTCTTT. Amino acids: CASSSQGETEAFF.

The chain uses TRBV4-2 and TRBJ1-6; 9 bases are a match to TRBD1. The CDR3 has 15 amino acids. Germline CDR1 LGHNA, CDR2 YNFKEQ. V shed 0 bases, J shed 9 bases, and the junction held 3 bases outside the gene matches. The CDR3: CASSQEGQGGSPLHF. DNA of the CDR3: TGTGCCAGCAGCCAAGAGGGACAGGGTGGTTCACCCCTCCACTTT.

V is TRBV4-2 and J is TRBJ1-5; D is perhaps TRBD1 (5 bases). V was clipped by 2 bases and J by 3 bases, with 17 bases between them. Looked up from germline, CDR1 is LGHNA and CDR2 is YNFKEQ. The CDR3 has 17 amino acids. The CDR3 protein is CASSQNPVGEYNQPQHF. CDR3 bases: TGTGCCAGCAGCCAAAATCCTGTAGGGGAATACAATCAGCCCCAGCATTTT.

The chain uses TRBV5-1 and TRBJ2-2, with 9 bases matching TRBD1. The length of the CDR3 is 15 residues. CDR1 is SGHRS and CDR2 is YFSETQ in the germline V gene. The V and J ends lost 3 bases and 6 bases, in that order; junction bases with no gene match: 6. The CDR3 is CASSYGTGIAGELFF. The CDR3 coding sequence is TGCGCCAGCAGCTACGGGACAGGGATCGCCGGGGAGCTGTTTTTT.

This sequence joins TRBV19 and TRBJ1-5; the D is unclear. The CDR3 sequence is 15 residues long. V lost 1 base and J lost 4, with 11 bases in between. The germline CDR1 and CDR2 sequences are LNHDA and SQIVND (reference sequence). The CDR3 sequence is CASSIGWEYNQPQHF. DNA for the CDR3: TGTGCCAGTAGTATAGGGTGGGAGTATAATCAGCCCCAGCATTTT.

This rearrangement joins TRBV5-1 to TRBJ2-1, with TRBD1 identical over 10 bases. Germline assignment: CDR1 SGHRS and CDR2 YFSETQ. CDR3 length: 16 amino acids. Germline trimming cut 3 bases from V and 9 bases from J; bases unmatched to any gene: 12. The CDR3 loop is CASSSTTGTGAPEQFF. The CDR3 bases are TGCGCCAGCAGCTCGACTACCGGGACAGGGGCCCCTGAGCAGTTCTTC.

The CDR3 DNA is TGCGCCAGCGGGATCGGGGATAATGAAAAACTGTTTTTT. This gives the protein CASGIGDNEKLFF. The V gene is TRBV5-1, the J gene TRBJ1-4; D is undetermined. Germline loops: CDR1 SGHRS, CDR2 YFSETQ. The V and J ends lost 7 bases and 4 bases respectively, with 11 bases between them. This CDR3 region has 13 residues.

The chain uses TRBV9 and TRBJ1-2, with unresolved D. The germline CDR1 and CDR2 sequences are SGDLS and YYNGEE. V was trimmed by 4 bases and J by 10 bases, leaving 17 bases between them. This CDR3 spans 13 amino acids. Here the CDR3 reads CASSPPIMSDYTF. In DNA, the CDR3 is TGTGCCAGCAGCCCCCCCATAATGAGTGACTACACCTTC. The full variable domain, in which reference TRBV9 and TRBJ1-2 provide the parts outside the CDR3, is DSGVTQTPKHLITATGQRVTLRCSPRSGDLSVYWYQQSLDQGLQFLIQYYNGEERAKGNILERFSAQQFPDLHSELNLSSLELGDSALYFCASSPPIMSDYTFGSGTRLTVV.

The chain employs TRBV7-8 and TRBJ2-1; 9 bases are a match to TRBD2. V trimming: 5 bases; J trimming: 8 bases; junction bases outside the gene matches: 13. The V gene's germline CDR1 is SGHVS and CDR2 FQNEAQ. The CDR3 loop spans 16 amino acids. The CDR3 loop is CASSPRGGGASYEQFF. In DNA form, the CDR3 reads TGTGCCAGCAGCCCTAGGGGCGGGGGGGCCTCCTATGAGCAGTTCTTC.